This passage covers 18 T cell receptor beta chains from one sample sequenced in a study. TCRdb itself ran the 5' RACE reads through MiXCR, one entry per CDR3 protein. The data show nearly 55,000 distinct CDR3 sequences, almost 25% seen once. Sequences were obtained from tumor-infiltrating naive CD4+ T cells sorted from the breast tumor. Described subset: naive CD4+ T cells, CD4+CD45RA+CD25-. The receptors here all came from a female donor with breast cancer.

This clonotype was detected only a few times. CDR3 nucleotide sequence: TGTGCCAGCAGCACCCGACAGGGTGCGGAGACCCAGTACTTC. The encoded protein is CASSTRQGAETQYF. This chain joins TRBV7-6 and TRBJ2-5, with 7 bases fitting TRBD1. Germline values: CDR1 SGHVS, CDR2 FNYEAQ. The CDR3 sequence is 14 residues long. The trim removed 5 bases at V and 5 bases at J, leaving 8 bases unmatched.

This clonotype was counted a few times. The chain combines TRBV20-1 with TRBJ2-3; 7 nucleotides agree with TRBD2. Trimming took 6 bases from V and 6 from J; bases not matched to a gene: 15. The CDR3 extends over 15 amino acids. Per the germline V gene, CDR1 is DFQATT and CDR2 is SNEGSKA (reference sequence). This chain's CDR3 is CSAQTLAGAGDTQYF. DNA for the CDR3: TGCAGTGCCCAGACGCTCGCGGGAGCGGGGGATACGCAGTATTTT.

This clonotype was detected only a few times. The chain is built from TRBV3-1 and TRBJ2-7, with D possibly being TRBD2 (6 bases). With 4 bases removed from V and 4 bases from J, the gap between germline ends came to 20 bases. The CDR3 runs to 16 residues. Germline CDR1 and CDR2: LGHDT and YNNKEL (reference sequence). CDR3 nucleotides: TGTGCCAGCAGCCCTTTCGGCGGGCTGGGGACTTACGAGCAGTACTTC. Translated: CASSPFGGLGTYEQYF.

This clonotype has just a few counts. The chain is built from TRBV10-1 and TRBJ1-1; D remains unclear. V lost 0 bases to trimming and J lost 0 bases, with 8 bases between them. In germline, CDR1 is WNHNN, CDR2 SYGVQD (reference sequence). CDR3 length equals 15 residues. Written as DNA, the CDR3 is TGCGCCAGCAGTGAGTCGGGAGACTTGAACACTGAAGCTTTCTTT. This codes for CASSESGDLNTEAFF.

This clonotype was counted a few times. This chain connects TRBV5-1 to TRBJ2-1; D unclear. CDR3 size: 14 residues. Trimming took off 0 bases at V and 8 bases at J, with 12 bases between the two ends. CDR1 and CDR2 from the germline V gene are SGHRS and YFSETQ. CDR3 region: CASSLGNAVDEQFF. DNA for the CDR3: TGCGCCAGCAGCTTGGGAAACGCAGTGGATGAGCAGTTCTTC.

The V gene is TRBV6-5, the J gene TRBJ2-5; D is possibly TRBD2 (5 bases). V was shortened by 4 bases and J by 5 bases, with 17 bases between the two germline ends. Germline-derived CDR1 and CDR2 are MNHEY and SVGAGI. CDR3 length: 15 amino acids. The CDR3 DNA reads TGTGCCAGCAGTTCAACCCACGGACGCGGGGAGACCCAGTACTTC. Translating gives CASSSTHGRGETQYF.

The gene calls are TRBV20-1 and TRBJ2-4; 7 positions agree with TRBD2. The CDR3 is 17 residues long. The V gene's germline CDR1 is DFQATT and CDR2 SNEGSKA (reference sequence). V lost 3 bases to trimming and J lost 0 bases; unmatched junction nucleotides: 11. The CDR3 protein is CSASKAGTNLAKNIQYF. In DNA, the CDR3 is TGCAGTGCTAGTAAGGCCGGGACTAATCTAGCCAAAAACATTCAGTACTTC.

There are a few counts of this clonotype. The V call is TRBV20-1, the J call TRBJ2-3; 7 bases are a match to TRBD2. With 7 bases clipped from V and 5 bases from J, the junction kept 6 bases outside the gene matches. The germline V gene has CDR1 DFQATT and CDR2 SNEGSKA (reference sequence). The CDR3 length is 12 residues. CDR3 amino acids: CSVSGIGDTQYF. CDR3 coding DNA: TGCAGTGTCAGCGGGATTGGAGATACGCAGTATTTT.

DNA of the CDR3: TGTGCCAGCAGCGTTCGAGTTGACAATGAGCAGTTCTTC. Translation gives CASSVRVDNEQFF. The chain is built from TRBV9 and TRBJ2-1; no definite D call. This CDR3 comprises 13 residues. V was clipped by 2 bases and J by 5 bases, with 8 bases between them. CDR1 is SGDLS, CDR2 YYNGEE, per germline.

The gene calls are TRBV4-1 and TRBJ2-7; D is unresolved. Germline CDR1 is MGHRA and CDR2 is YSYEKL. This CDR3 comprises 16 residues. V was shortened by 0 bases and J by 5 bases, with 17 bases between the two germline ends. The CDR3 spells CASSQDPTPDGNEQYF. Written as DNA, the CDR3 is TGCGCCAGCAGCCAAGATCCCACCCCCGACGGTAACGAGCAGTACTTC.

V is TRBV20-1 and J is TRBJ1-1; no clear D gene. Germline V gives CDR1 DFQATT, CDR2 SNEGSKA (reference sequence). The CDR3 covers 13 residues. The V end was cut by 5 bases, the J end by 1 base, with 11 bases between. CDR3 nucleotides: TGCAGTGCTGGGGTTCTTGGGAACACTGAAGCTTTCTTT. It codes for CSAGVLGNTEAFF.

Only a few counts were recorded for this clonotype. V and J are TRBV29-1 and TRBJ1-1, with TRBD1 matching over 9 bases. V shed 6 bases, J shed 5 bases, and the junction held 7 bases outside the gene matches. Per germline, CDR1 SQVTM and CDR2 ANQGSEA. This CDR3 comprises 13 residues. The CDR3 protein is CSVATGGRTEAFF. CDR3 nucleotide sequence: TGCAGCGTCGCGACAGGGGGACGGACTGAAGCTTTCTTT.

V usage is TRBV30 and J usage is TRBJ2-7; D not resolved. Germline CDR1 reads GTSNPN; CDR2 reads SVGIG (reference sequence). Trimming stripped 3 bases from V and 9 bases from J, with 18 bases between. The CDR3 covers 13 residues. CDR3 bases: TGTGCCTGGAGGCTAGAGCAGGATACGGGGCAGTACTTC. Amino acids: CAWRLEQDTGQYF.

CDR3 DNA sequence: TGTGCCAGCACCCCTGACAGGTTGAACACTGAAGCTTTCTTT. Translating it yields CASTPDRLNTEAFF. The rearrangement uses TRBV12-3 or TRBV12-4 and TRBJ1-1; D possibly corresponds to TRBD1 (6 bases). V was clipped by 7 bases and J by 0 bases, with 12 bases between them. This CDR3 spans 14 amino acids.

A word on this clonotype: One junction end disagrees with the germline gene, perhaps due to a read error. The gene calls are TRBV7-3 and TRBJ2-1; no definite D call. Germline assignment: CDR1 SGHTA and CDR2 FQGTGA. The CDR3 consists of 16 residues. The DNA of the CDR3 is TGTGCCAGCAGCTCCAGTCAGGCTGGCTCCTACAATGGGCAGTTCTTC. This encodes CASSSSQAGSYNGQFF.

The gene calls are TRBV7-8 and TRBJ1-2, with 10 bases aligning to TRBD1. Germline V lookup: CDR1 SGHVS, CDR2 FQNEAQ. Unmatched junction bases numbered 5, after V lost 5 bases and J lost 5 bases. The CDR3 covers 14 residues. Written as DNA, the CDR3 is TGTGCCAGCAGCCGGGACAGGGGAACTTATGGCTACACCTTC. Its translation is CASSRDRGTYGYTF.

The chain joins TRBV12-3 or TRBV12-4 to TRBJ2-1; D remains ambiguous. Trimming pared 3 bases from V and 3 bases from J, leaving 12 bases between. The CDR3 has 15 amino acids. DNA of the CDR3: TGTGCCAGCAGTTTTACGGTTACGGGCTACAATGAGCAGTTCTTC. It is translated as CASSFTVTGYNEQFF.

Note on this clonotype: A much more abundant neighbour one base away suggests this may be a read error. The chain combines TRBV11-1 with TRBJ2-7, with 8 bases that match TRBD1. This CDR3 is 16 amino acids long. CDR1 and CDR2 (germline): SGHAT, FQDESV (reference sequence). The CDR3 reads CASSFPLGQDSHEQYF. Written as DNA, the CDR3 is TGTGCCAGCAGCTTTCCCCTGGGACAGGACTCCCACGAGCAGTACTTC.